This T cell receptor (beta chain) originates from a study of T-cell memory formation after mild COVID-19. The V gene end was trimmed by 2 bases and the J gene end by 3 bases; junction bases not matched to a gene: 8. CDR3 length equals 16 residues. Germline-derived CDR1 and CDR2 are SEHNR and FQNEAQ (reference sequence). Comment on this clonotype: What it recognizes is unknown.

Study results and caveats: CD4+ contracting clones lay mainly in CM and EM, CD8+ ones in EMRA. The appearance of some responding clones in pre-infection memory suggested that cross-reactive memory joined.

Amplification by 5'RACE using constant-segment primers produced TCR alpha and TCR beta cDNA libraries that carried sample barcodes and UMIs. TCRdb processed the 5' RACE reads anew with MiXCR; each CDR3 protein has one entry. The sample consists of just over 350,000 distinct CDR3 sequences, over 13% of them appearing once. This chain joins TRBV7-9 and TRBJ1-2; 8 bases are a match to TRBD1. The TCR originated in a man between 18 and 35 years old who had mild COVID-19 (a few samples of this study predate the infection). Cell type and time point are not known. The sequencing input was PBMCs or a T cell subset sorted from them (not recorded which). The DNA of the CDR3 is TGTGCCAGCAGCTTAACCACAGGGGGGTTTTACTATGGCTACACCTTC. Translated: CASSLTTGGFYYGYTF. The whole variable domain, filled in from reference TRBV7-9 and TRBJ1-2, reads DTGVSQNPRHKITKRGQNVTFRCDPISEHNRLYWYRQTLGQGPEFLTYFQNEAQLEKSRLLSDRFSAERPKGSFSTLEIQRTEQGDSAMYLCASSLTTGGFYYGYTFGSGTRLTVV.